The rows below give T cell receptor beta chains drawn from one sample of a study of blood T cell repertoires in COVID-19. Generated by immunoSEQ multiplex PCR, the TCRdb table keeps only in-frame clones and is missing some. The data contain 200,000 to 250,000 clones, about nine tenths of them singletons. Input material: peripheral blood. These receptor sequences come from a man aged 25 to 40 with COVID-19, enrolled during active disease. CDR3s include the opening cysteine and the closing phenylalanine or tryptophan. D genes are given only for firm matches. Part of the rows lack a size; the others show once, few, many or a class for expanded clones.

clone_size j_call v_call cdr3_length d_call cdr3_aa cdr3_nt
NA TRBJ1-2 TRBV7-2 14 NA CASSLDGGSFGYTF TGTGCCAGCAGCTTAGACGGGGGTTCTTTTGGCTACACCTTC
NA TRBJ1-1 TRBV28 12 NA CASSYGTLGAFF TGTGCCAGCAGTTACGGGACACTAGGAGCTTTCTTT
NA TRBJ1-1 TRBV5-1 17 TRBD1 CASSAGQGLIQNTEAFF TGCGCCAGCAGCGCCGGACAGGGACTTATACAGAACACTGAAGCTTTCTTT
NA TRBJ2-7 TRBV21-1 15 NA CASSTPTPPSYEQYF TGTGCCAGCAGCACCCCCACTCCCCCCTCCTACGAGCAGTACTTC
NA TRBJ1-5 TRBV28 15 TRBD1 CASTPTGTPVQPQHF TGTGCCAGCACCCCGACAGGGACCCCGGTTCAGCCCCAGCATTTT
NA TRBJ1-5 TRBV7-2 15 NA CASSDRRGSNQPQHF TGTGCCAGCAGCGATAGACGGGGAAGCAATCAGCCCCAGCATTTT
NA TRBJ2-7 TRBV12-1 14 NA CASSPGQVAYEQYF TGTGCCAGCAGCCCTGGACAGGTCGCCTACGAGCAGTACTTC
NA TRBJ1-4 TRBV15 12 NA CATSRDSEKLFF TGTGCCACCAGCAGAGATAGTGAAAAACTGTTTTTT
once TRBJ2-1 TRBV5-6 16 TRBD1 CASSLLDRVPYNEQFF TGTGCCAGCAGCTTGTTGGACAGGGTCCCCTACAATGAGCAGTTCTTC
NA TRBJ2-7 TRBV6-5 14 TRBD1 CASSWDRGPYEQYF TGTGCCAGCAGTTGGGACAGGGGCCCATACGAGCAGTACTTC
NA TRBJ2-2 TRBV4-3 17 TRBD1 CASSQGGQGQNTGELFF TGCGCCAGCAGCCAAGGGGGACAGGGGCAAAACACCGGGGAGCTGTTTTTT
NA TRBJ2-7 TRBV9 14 TRBD1 CASSVAGQPREFTF TGTGCCAGCAGCGTAGCGGGACAGCCGCGCGAATTTACCTTC
NA TRBJ2-7 TRBV19 15 TRBD2 CASSAAGTGPYEQYF TGTGCCAGTAGTGCAGCGGGGACCGGCCCTTACGAGCAGTACTTC
NA TRBJ2-1 TRBV20-1 12 NA CSASEEYNEQFF TGCAGTGCTAGTGAGGAGTACAATGAGCAGTTCTTC
NA TRBJ2-7 TRBV10-3 16 TRBD1 CAISEAPGQGAYEQYF TGTGCCATCAGTGAGGCACCGGGACAGGGGGCCTACGAGCAGTACTTC
many TRBJ2-7 TRBV7-3 15 TRBD1 CASSLNPGQGGEQYF TGTGCCAGCAGCCTCAATCCGGGACAGGGAGGTGAGCAGTACTTC
NA TRBJ1-2 TRBV7-2 13 TRBD1 CASSPGQGGGYTF TGTGCCAGCAGCCCCGGACAGGGTGGTGGCTACACCTTC
NA TRBJ1-4 TRBV5-4 15 TRBD1 CASSGDRGSSEKLFF TGTGCCAGCAGCGGGGACAGGGGGTCTTCTGAAAAACTGTTTTTT
NA TRBJ2-3 TRBV24-1 14 NA CATSDLQSRETQYF TGTGCCACCAGTGATTTGCAATCACGGGAAACGCAGTATTTT
NA TRBJ1-1 TRBV29-1 14 NA CSVEPRISFTEAFF TGCAGCGTTGAACCGAGGATAAGCTTCACTGAAGCTTTCTTT
NA TRBJ2-7 TRBV27 13 NA CASSYGRVYEQYF TGTGCCAGCAGTTATGGCAGGGTCTACGAGCAGTACTTC
NA TRBJ1-1 TRBV6-5 15 NA CASSYYRAGPTEAFF TGTGCCAGCAGTTACTATAGGGCAGGGCCCACTGAAGCTTTCTTT
NA TRBJ1-6 TRBV29-1 11 NA CSVSGGGPLHF TGCAGCGTTTCGGGTGGCGGACCCCTCCACTTT
NA TRBJ1-2 TRBV18 14 TRBD1 CASSPPTGGVGYTF TGTGCCAGCTCACCACCGACAGGGGGCGTTGGCTACACCTTC
NA TRBJ1-3 TRBV19 16 NA CASSISSGQIGNTIYF TGTGCCAGTAGTATCTCCTCTGGACAGATTGGAAACACCATATATTTT
NA TRBJ2-7 TRBV7-8 16 TRBD1 CASSLGGRQGRYEQYF TGTGCCAGCAGCTTAGGAGGGAGACAGGGGAGGTACGAGCAGTACTTC
NA TRBJ1-5 TRBV6-1 14 NA CASSEIAGEQPQHF TGTGCCAGCAGTGAAATTGCGGGGGAACAGCCCCAGCATTTT
NA TRBJ2-1 TRBV27 15 TRBD2 CASRISGGPYNEQFF TGTGCCAGCAGGATTAGCGGGGGACCCTACAATGAGCAGTTCTTC
NA TRBJ2-2 TRBV7-2 17 TRBD1 CASSRNRDRATTGELFF TGTGCCAGCAGTCGAAACCGGGACAGGGCGACCACCGGGGAGCTGTTTTTT